The 25 T cell receptor beta chains below come from one sample, sequenced in a study of T cell responses to AZD1222 COVID-19 vaccine. Produced via immunoSEQ multiplex PCR; TCRdb's table is partial and in-frame only. The table has approximately 200,000 clones, 90% to 95% seen once. This specimen consisted of peripheral blood, obtained on day 0 of AZD1222 vaccination. The receptors stem from an adult in good health.

The chain recombines TRBV7-8 with TRBJ2-7; D is perhaps TRBD2 (5 bases). Trimming took 5 bases from V and 6 from J, leaving 20 bases between them. Germline CDR1 and CDR2: SGHVS and FQNEAQ. This CDR3 is 15 amino acids long. The chain's CDR3 is CASSQGLWLAREQYF. Here the CDR3 DNA reads TGTGCCAGCAGCCAAGGTCTTTGGCTAGCTCGCGAGCAGTACTTC.

This clone was observed a handful of times. The V call is TRBV15, the J call TRBJ2-7, with TRBD1 matching 7 bases. CDR1 and CDR2 from the germline V gene are LNHNV and YYDKDF (reference sequence). The junction had 8 bases not matched to a gene; V was cut back by 3 bases and J by 6 bases. The CDR3 covers 14 residues. CDR3 DNA: TGTGCCACCAGCAGTGGTGGACAGGCGGGCGAGCAGTACTTC. It translates to CATSSGGQAGEQYF.

The chain links TRBV9 to TRBJ1-3; no clear D. There are 14 residues in the CDR3. Germline loops: CDR1 SGDLS, CDR2 YYNGEE. Trimming cost V 4 bases and J 0 bases, with 8 bases left between them. DNA for the CDR3: TGTGCCAGCAGCCTGGGGTCCTCTGGAAACACCATATATTTT. Amino acid sequence: CASSLGSSGNTIYF.

The chain employs TRBV12-5 and TRBJ2-5, with 10 bases fitting TRBD1. J was trimmed by 5 bases and V by 1 base; bases with no gene match: 4. The CDR3 consists of 15 residues. CDR1 LGHNT and CDR2 FRNRAP come from the germline V gene. DNA of the CDR3: TGTGCTAGTGGTTTGGGACAGGGGGCATGGGAGACCCAGTACTTC. As protein: CASGLGQGAWETQYF.

The chain recombines TRBV29-1 with TRBJ1-2; the D is unclear. Germline CDR1 reads SQVTM; CDR2 reads ANQGSEA. The CDR3 is 11 amino acids. The V gene lost 4 bases and the J gene lost 4 bases, with 7 bases spanning the gap. The DNA of the CDR3 is TGCAGCGTTGGAGAAGGCTATGGCTACACCTTC. Translation gives CSVGEGYGYTF.

The chain carries TRBV4-2 and TRBJ1-2, with D possibly TRBD1 on 5 matching bases. The V gene lost 1 base and the J gene lost 0 bases, with 12 bases spanning the gap. The CDR3 runs to 16 residues. Per the germline V gene, CDR1 is LGHNA and CDR2 is YNFKEQ. The CDR3 bases are TGTGCCAGCAGCCAAGTTATCAGGGCGACTAACTATGGCTACACCTTC. Translated, it gives CASSQVIRATNYGYTF.

The chain carries TRBV6-5 and TRBJ2-5; 7 bases line up with TRBD1. The length of the CDR3 is 14 residues. J was trimmed by 3 bases and V by 5 bases; bases with no gene match: 6. Germline loops: CDR1 MNHEY, CDR2 SVGAGI. CDR3 DNA: TGTGCCAGCAGTACCCGGACAGGAAAAGAGACCCAGTACTTC. As protein: CASSTRTGKETQYF.

The chain is built from TRBV2 and TRBJ1-5; 7 bases align to TRBD1. From germline, CDR1 is SNHLY and CDR2 FYNNEI. V lost 4 bases and J lost 1; bases outside the gene matches: 7. The CDR3 sequence is 16 residues long. CDR3 protein: CASSARQGSSNQPQHF. In DNA, the CDR3 is TGTGCCAGCAGTGCCAGACAGGGTTCGAGCAATCAGCCCCAGCATTTT.

The chain has TRBV4-3 and TRBJ1-2, with 8 bases lining up with TRBD1. Germline-derived CDR1 and CDR2 are LGHNA and YSLEER. This CDR3 spans 15 amino acids. V dropped 4 bases and J dropped 6; count of bases not matched to a gene: 10. The CDR3 DNA sequence: TGCGCCAGCAGCCCAAGTAGGACAGGGCGGGATGGCTACACCTTC. This encodes CASSPSRTGRDGYTF.

CDR3 nucleotides: TGTGCCAGCTGGCAAGGGTTAATTTCCGGGGAGCTGTTTTTT. This translates into CASWQGLISGELFF. This sequence joins TRBV6-5 and TRBJ2-2; no clear D. V was trimmed by 8 bases and J by 6 bases, leaving 16 bases between them. The CDR3 is made up of 14 amino acids. Germline V gives CDR1 MNHEY, CDR2 SVGAGI.

The genes are TRBV28 and TRBJ2-6, with 11 bases matching TRBD1. CDR3 length: 16 amino acids. Germline V gene lookup returns CDR1 MDHEN and CDR2 SYDVKM. Trimming removed 8 bases from V and 0 bases from J; junction bases left unmatched: 3. The CDR3 coding sequence is TGTGCCAGCCGGGGGACAGGGGGCTCTGGGGCCAACGTCCTGACTTTC. Protein product: CASRGTGGSGANVLTF.

This chain joins TRBV28 and TRBJ1-4; weak D call: TRBD1 (5 bases). Trimming removed 3 bases at V and 8 bases at J, with 19 bases between. CDR3 length equals 16 residues. Germline V gene data show CDR1 as MDHEN and CDR2 as SYDVKM. The CDR3 bases are TGTGCCAGCAGTTTGTTCGGTGAGCCAGAGGGGGAAAAACTGTTTTTT. It is translated as CASSLFGEPEGEKLFF.

This rearrangement joins TRBV11-2 to TRBJ2-1; no firm D call. The germline V gene has CDR1 SGHAT and CDR2 FQNNGV. Trimming left V 0 bases short and J 6 bases short, with 9 bases between. CDR3 length equals 14 residues. CDR3 in amino acids: CASSLDKARNEQFF. CDR3 bases: TGTGCCAGCAGCTTAGATAAAGCACGCAATGAGCAGTTCTTC.

The chain joins TRBV6-6 to TRBJ2-5; a weak D match, TRBD1 (6 bases). CDR3 length: 13 residues. Trimming shortened V by 6 bases and J by 3 bases, and 11 bases separated the two germline ends. Germline assignment: CDR1 MNHNY and CDR2 SVGAGI (reference sequence). The CDR3 region is CASRTTGKETQYF. DNA for the CDR3: TGTGCCAGCAGGACAACAGGGAAAGAGACCCAGTACTTC.

The CDR3 is CAISENPAGGETDTQYF. For the CDR3, the DNA is TGTGCCATCAGTGAGAATCCAGCGGGAGGGGAGACAGATACGCAGTATTTT. The rearrangement joins TRBV10-3 to TRBJ2-3; 10 bases line up with TRBD2. CDR1 ENHRY and CDR2 SYGVKD come from the germline V gene. Trimming removed 2 bases from V and 3 bases from J; junction bases left unmatched: 8. The CDR3 covers 17 residues.

This sequence joins TRBV5-1 and TRBJ2-1; D remains unclear. The germline V gene has CDR1 SGHRS and CDR2 YFSETQ. The V end lost 2 bases, the J end lost 8 bases, and 8 bases lay between the germline ends. The CDR3 totals 12 residues. The CDR3 reads CASSFANHEQFF. The CDR3 DNA reads TGCGCCAGCAGCTTCGCGAATCATGAGCAGTTCTTC.

The V and J genes are TRBV29-1 and TRBJ1-1, with unresolved D. The CDR3 runs to 12 residues. Germline V lookup: CDR1 SQVTM, CDR2 ANQGSEA. V was trimmed by 5 bases and J by 6 bases, leaving 13 bases between them. The CDR3 DNA reads as TGCAGCGTTTGGGGAGGAGTCGCTGAAGCTTTCTTT. Translation gives CSVWGGVAEAFF.

In this sample, this clone turned up once. The chain links TRBV7-9 to TRBJ2-3; the D call may be TRBD1 or TRBD2 (6 bases each). The CDR3 has 16 residues. V lost 0 bases, J lost 0 bases, and 10 bases lay in between. CDR1 is SEHNR, CDR2 FQNEAQ, per germline (reference sequence). The CDR3 bases are TGTGCCAGCAGCTTAGCGATAGGGGGGAGCACAGATACGCAGTATTTT. Translating it yields CASSLAIGGSTDTQYF.

V gene TRBV7-6 combines with J gene TRBJ1-4; D uncertain. Germline CDR1 is SGHVS and CDR2 is FNYEAQ. The CDR3 has 14 amino acids. Deletions cut 1 base from V and 5 bases from J, with 8 bases between. CDR3 loop: CASSLVVGNEKLFF. CDR3 nucleotide sequence: TGTGCCAGCAGCTTAGTGGTGGGGAATGAAAAACTGTTTTTT.

This clone has only one observation. This chain joins TRBV28 and TRBJ1-6, with a possible D match to TRBD1 (5 bases). V shed 5 bases and J shed 6 bases, with 17 bases lying between them. This CDR3 spans 16 amino acids. The V gene's germline CDR1 is MDHEN and CDR2 SYDVKM. The CDR3 sequence is CASSGPLGVVNSPLHF. As DNA, the CDR3 is TGTGCCAGCAGTGGCCCGTTAGGGGTGGTTAATTCACCCCTCCACTTT.

This chain joins TRBV5-6 and TRBJ1-1, with unresolved D. There are 13 residues in the CDR3. Germline V CDR1 and CDR2: SGHDT, YYEEEE. Deletions cut 4 bases from V and 7 bases from J, with 14 bases between. The CDR3 sequence: CASSRYRHFEAFF. Written as DNA, the CDR3 is TGTGCCAGCAGCCGATACAGACACTTTGAAGCTTTCTTT.

This clone was found a few times. The J gene is TRBJ2-2, the V gene TRBV11-3, with 7 bases aligning to TRBD2. This CDR3 region has 16 residues. From germline, CDR1 is SGHNT and CDR2 YENEEA. V shed 3 bases, J shed 1 base, and the junction held 5 bases outside the gene matches. This CDR3 reads CASSLGGARNTGELFF. The CDR3 nucleotides are TGTGCCAGCAGCTTGGGAGGGGCGCGGAACACCGGGGAGCTGTTTTTT. The whole variable domain, remainder taken from reference TRBV11-3 and TRBJ2-2, is EAGVVQSPRYKIIEKKQPVAFWCNPISGHNTLYWYLQNLGQGPELLIRYENEEAVDDSQLPKDRFSAERLKGVDSTLKIQPAELGDSAVYLCASSLGGARNTGELFFGEGSRLTVL.

The V call is TRBV29-1, the J call TRBJ2-5, with D hard to call. Trimming removed 2 bases at V and 4 bases at J, with 11 bases between. Germline CDR1 is SQVTM and CDR2 is ANQGSEA. The CDR3 covers 13 residues. The DNA of the CDR3 is TGCAGCGTTGAATATGTGATCGGAGAGACCCAGTACTTC. As protein: CSVEYVIGETQYF.

V gene TRBV4-2 combines with J gene TRBJ1-1; no clear D. Trimming left V 2 bases short and J 5 bases short, with 9 bases between. The CDR3 is 13 residues long. CDR1 is LGHNA, CDR2 YNFKEQ, per germline. CDR3 DNA sequence: TGTGCCAGCAGCCAAAATCGGGATACTGAAGCTTTCTTT. Protein sequence: CASSQNRDTEAFF.

This chain joins TRBV6-1 and TRBJ2-7; a weak D match, TRBD2 (5 bases). Germline-derived CDR1 and CDR2 are MNHNS and SASEGT. With 2 bases removed from V and 0 bases from J, the gap between germline ends came to 11 bases. There are 15 residues in the CDR3. CDR3 in amino acids: CASSEIGGLSYEQYF. The CDR3 DNA sequence: TGTGCCAGCAGTGAAATCGGCGGGCTCTCCTACGAGCAGTACTTC.